This T cell receptor (beta chain) was captured by sequencing in a study of shared clonotypes between healthy human individuals. The input for sorted-subset replicate PCRs was around 210 ng DNA, about 30,000 T cell genomes. This table comes from immunoSEQ multiplex PCR, and its TCRdb copy is limited to in-frame clones, with some not included. The data show approximately 740,000 clones, with approximately 79% seen just once and less than 2% held by the top ten. This clonotype was obtained from a woman younger than 45 in good health. The sample consisted of memory CD4+ T cells sorted from blood. Subset indicated: CD45RA-negative fraction.

CDR3 DNA: TGTGCCAGCAGTTTATTAGGGACTATCCTGGGCACCGGGGAGCTGTTTTTT. Translation gives CASSLLGTILGTGELFF. The rearrangement links TRBV28 to TRBJ2-2; 7 bases agree with TRBD2. The J segment lost 4 bases and the V segment lost 1 base, leaving 9 bases of the junction unmatched. The length of the CDR3 is 17 residues. CDR1 is MDHEN, CDR2 SYDVKM, per germline.